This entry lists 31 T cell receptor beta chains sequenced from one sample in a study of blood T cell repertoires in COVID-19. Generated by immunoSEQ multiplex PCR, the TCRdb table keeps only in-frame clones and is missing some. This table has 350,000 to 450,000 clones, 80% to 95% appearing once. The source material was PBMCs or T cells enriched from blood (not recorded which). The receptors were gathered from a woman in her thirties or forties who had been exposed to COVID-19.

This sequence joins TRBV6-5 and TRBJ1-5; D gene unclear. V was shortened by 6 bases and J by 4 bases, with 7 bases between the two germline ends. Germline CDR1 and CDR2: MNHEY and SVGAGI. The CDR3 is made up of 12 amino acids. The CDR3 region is CASRERNQPQHF. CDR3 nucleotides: TGTGCCAGCAGGGAGCGAAATCAGCCCCAGCATTTT.

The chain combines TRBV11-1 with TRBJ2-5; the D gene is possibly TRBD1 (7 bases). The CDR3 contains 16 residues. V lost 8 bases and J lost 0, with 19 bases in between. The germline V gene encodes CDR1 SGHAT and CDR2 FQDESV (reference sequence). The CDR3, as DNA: TGTGCCAGCCGCGGAGGGACAGACCAGTACCAAGAGACCCAGTACTTC. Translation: CASRGGTDQYQETQYF.

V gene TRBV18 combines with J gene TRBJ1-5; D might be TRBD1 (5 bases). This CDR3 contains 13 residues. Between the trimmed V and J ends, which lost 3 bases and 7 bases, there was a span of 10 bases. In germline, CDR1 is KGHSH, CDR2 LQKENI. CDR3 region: CASSPTESQPQHF. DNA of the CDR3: TGTGCCAGCTCACCGACAGAGAGCCAGCCCCAGCATTTT.

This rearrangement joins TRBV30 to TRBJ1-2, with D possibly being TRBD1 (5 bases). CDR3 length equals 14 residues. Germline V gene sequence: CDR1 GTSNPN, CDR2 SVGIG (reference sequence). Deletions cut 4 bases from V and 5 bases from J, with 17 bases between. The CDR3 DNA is TGTGCCTGGAAACGGGCAGGGCCGATGTATGGCTACACCTTC. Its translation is CAWKRAGPMYGYTF.

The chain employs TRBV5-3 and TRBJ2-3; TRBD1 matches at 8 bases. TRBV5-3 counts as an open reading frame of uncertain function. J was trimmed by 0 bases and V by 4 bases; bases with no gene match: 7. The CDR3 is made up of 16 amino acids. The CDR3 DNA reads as TGTGCCAGAAGCCGAGACAGGGGATCTAGCACAGATACGCAGTATTTT. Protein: CARSRDRGSSTDTQYF.

The DNA of the CDR3 is TGTGCCAGAAGCCGCCCCCGCCAGGCCAGCTCTGGAAACACCATATATTTT. Amino acid sequence: CARSRPRQASSGNTIYF. This sequence joins TRBV5-3 and TRBJ1-3; D not certain. TRBV5-3 is an ORF for which the function is uncertain. V was clipped by 4 bases and J by 0 bases, with 17 bases between them. This CDR3 comprises 17 residues.

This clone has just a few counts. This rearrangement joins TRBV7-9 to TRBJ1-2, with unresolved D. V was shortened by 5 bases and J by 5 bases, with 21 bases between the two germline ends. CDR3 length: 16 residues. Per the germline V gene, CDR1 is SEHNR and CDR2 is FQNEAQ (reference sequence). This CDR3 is CASSPPGGIFVYGYTF. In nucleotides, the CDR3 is TGTGCCAGCAGCCCCCCTGGAGGGATCTTTGTTTATGGCTACACCTTC.

CDR3 nucleotide sequence: TGCAGCGTTGGGACAGGGGGCCAAGAGACCCAGTACTTC. Amino acids: CSVGTGGQETQYF. This chain connects TRBV29-1 to TRBJ2-5; 10 bases map to TRBD1. The germline V gene encodes CDR1 SQVTM and CDR2 ANQGSEA. The CDR3 length is 13 residues. V shed 4 bases and J 1 base; nucleotides not matched to a gene: 0.

CDR3 loop: CAIEDRNTGELFF. CDR3 in DNA: TGTGCCATCGAGGACAGGAACACCGGGGAGCTGTTTTTT. The rearrangement links TRBV6-5 to TRBJ2-2; the D gene is possibly TRBD1 (6 bases). V lost 10 bases to trimming and J lost 1 base, with 10 bases between them. CDR3 length: 13 amino acids. CDR1 and CDR2 (germline): MNHEY, SVGAGI.

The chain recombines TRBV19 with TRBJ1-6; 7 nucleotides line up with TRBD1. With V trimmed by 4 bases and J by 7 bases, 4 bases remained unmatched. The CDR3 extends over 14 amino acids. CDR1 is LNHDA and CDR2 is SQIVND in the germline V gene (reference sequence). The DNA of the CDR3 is TGTGCCAGTAGTAGGGTGACAGGGAATTCACCCCTCCACTTT. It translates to CASSRVTGNSPLHF.

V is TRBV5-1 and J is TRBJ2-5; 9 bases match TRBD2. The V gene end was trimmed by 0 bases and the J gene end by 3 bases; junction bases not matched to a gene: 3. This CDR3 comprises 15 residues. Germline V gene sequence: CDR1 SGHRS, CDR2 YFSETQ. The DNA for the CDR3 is TGCGCCAGCAGCTTGGTTCTAGCGGGAAAAGAGACCCAGTACTTC. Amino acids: CASSLVLAGKETQYF.

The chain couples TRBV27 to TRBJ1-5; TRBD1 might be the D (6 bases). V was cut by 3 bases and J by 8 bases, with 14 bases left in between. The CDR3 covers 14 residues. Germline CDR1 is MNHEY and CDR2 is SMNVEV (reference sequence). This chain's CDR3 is CASSFRGAGEPQHF. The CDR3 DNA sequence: TGTGCCAGCAGTTTTCGGGGGGCGGGGGAGCCCCAGCATTTT.

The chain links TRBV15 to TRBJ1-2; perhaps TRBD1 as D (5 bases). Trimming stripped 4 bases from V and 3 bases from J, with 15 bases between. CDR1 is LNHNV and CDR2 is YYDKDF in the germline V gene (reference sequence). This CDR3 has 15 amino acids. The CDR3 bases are TGTGCCACCAGCACAGGGTATAATTTGGACTATGGCTACACCTTC. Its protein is CATSTGYNLDYGYTF.

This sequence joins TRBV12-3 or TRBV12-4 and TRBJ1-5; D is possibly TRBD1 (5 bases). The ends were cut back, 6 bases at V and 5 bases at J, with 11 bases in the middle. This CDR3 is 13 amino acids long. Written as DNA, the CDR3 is TGTGCCAGCAGATTTGGGGGGGATCAGCCCCAGCATTTT. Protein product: CASRFGGDQPQHF.

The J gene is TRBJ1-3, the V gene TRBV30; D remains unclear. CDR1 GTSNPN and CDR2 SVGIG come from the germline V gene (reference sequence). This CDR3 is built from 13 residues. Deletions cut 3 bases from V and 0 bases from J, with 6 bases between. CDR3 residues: CAWSVGSGNTIYF. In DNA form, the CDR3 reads TGTGCCTGGAGCGTCGGCTCTGGAAACACCATATATTTT.

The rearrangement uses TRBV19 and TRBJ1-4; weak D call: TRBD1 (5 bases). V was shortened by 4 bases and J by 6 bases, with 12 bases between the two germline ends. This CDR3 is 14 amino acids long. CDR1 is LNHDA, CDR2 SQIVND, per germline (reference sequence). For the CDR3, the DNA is TGTGCCAGTAGTACCCCAGGGTCGGATGAAAAACTGTTTTTT. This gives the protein CASSTPGSDEKLFF.

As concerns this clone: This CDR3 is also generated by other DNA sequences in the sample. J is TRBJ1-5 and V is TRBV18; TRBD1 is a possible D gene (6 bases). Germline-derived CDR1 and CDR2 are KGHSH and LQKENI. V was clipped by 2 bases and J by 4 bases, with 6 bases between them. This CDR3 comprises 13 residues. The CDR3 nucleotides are TGTGCCAGCTCACCAAGGGGGAATCAGCCCCAGCATTTT. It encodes CASSPRGNQPQHF.

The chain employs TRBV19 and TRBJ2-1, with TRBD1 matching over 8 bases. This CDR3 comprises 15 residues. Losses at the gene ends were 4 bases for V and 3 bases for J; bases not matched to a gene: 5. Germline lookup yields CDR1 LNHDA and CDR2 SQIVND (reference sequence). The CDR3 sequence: CASSRNRGSYNEQFF. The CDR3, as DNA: TGTGCCAGTAGTAGAAACAGGGGGAGCTACAATGAGCAGTTCTTC.

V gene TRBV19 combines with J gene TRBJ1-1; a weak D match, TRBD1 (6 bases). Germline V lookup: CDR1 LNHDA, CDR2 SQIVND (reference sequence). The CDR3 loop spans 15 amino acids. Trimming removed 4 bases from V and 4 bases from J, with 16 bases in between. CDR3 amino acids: CASSSSRGDGTEAFF. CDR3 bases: TGTGCCAGTAGTAGCTCCAGGGGAGACGGCACTGAAGCTTTCTTT.

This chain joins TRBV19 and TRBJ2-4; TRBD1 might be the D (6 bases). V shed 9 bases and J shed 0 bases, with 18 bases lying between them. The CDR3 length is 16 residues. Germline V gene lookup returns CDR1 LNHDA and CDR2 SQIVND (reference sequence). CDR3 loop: CASAQTTGIAKNIQYF. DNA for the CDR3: TGTGCCAGCGCTCAGACAACAGGGATAGCCAAAAACATTCAGTACTTC.

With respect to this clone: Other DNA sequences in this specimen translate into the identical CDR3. The CDR3 coding sequence is TGTGCCAGTAGTATCTCGGGGGCCAACGTCCTGACTTTC. It encodes CASSISGANVLTF. The rearrangement joins TRBV19 to TRBJ2-6; D not resolved. This CDR3 has 13 amino acids. The germline V and J ends were trimmed by 3 bases and 4 bases, with 4 bases remaining between them. Germline V CDR1 and CDR2: LNHDA, SQIVND (reference sequence). Together with reference TRBV19 and TRBJ2-6, the CDR3 gives the full variable domain: DGGITQSPKYLFRKEGQNVTLSCEQNLNHDAMYWYRQDPGQGLRLIYYSQIVNDFQKGDIAEGYSVSREKKESFPLTVTSAQKNPTAFYLCASSISGANVLTFGAGSRLTVL.

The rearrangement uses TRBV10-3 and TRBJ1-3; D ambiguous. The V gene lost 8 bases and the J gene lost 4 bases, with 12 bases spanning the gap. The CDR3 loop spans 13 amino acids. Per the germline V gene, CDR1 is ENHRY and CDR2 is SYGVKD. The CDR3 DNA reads TGTGCCATCCGGGATCGAGGGGGAAACACCATATATTTT. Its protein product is CAIRDRGGNTIYF.

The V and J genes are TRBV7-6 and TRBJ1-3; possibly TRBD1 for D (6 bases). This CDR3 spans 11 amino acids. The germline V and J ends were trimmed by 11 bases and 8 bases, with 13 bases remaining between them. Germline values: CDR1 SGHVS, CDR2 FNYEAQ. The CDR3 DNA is TGTGCCGTAAAGGGGGTTGACACCATATATTTT. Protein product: CAVKGVDTIYF. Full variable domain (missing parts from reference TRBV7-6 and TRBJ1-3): GAGVSQSPRYKVTKRGQDVALRCDPISGHVSLYWYRQALGQGPEFLTYFNYEAQQDKSGLPNDRFSAERPEGSISTLTIQRTEQRDSAMYRCAVKGVDTIYFGEGSWLTVV.

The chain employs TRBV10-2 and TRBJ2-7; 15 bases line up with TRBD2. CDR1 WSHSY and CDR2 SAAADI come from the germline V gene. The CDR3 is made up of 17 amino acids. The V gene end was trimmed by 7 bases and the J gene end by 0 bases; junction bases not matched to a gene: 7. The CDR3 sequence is CASTMGLAGGLSYEQYF. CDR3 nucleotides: TGCGCCAGCACCATGGGACTAGCGGGAGGACTCTCCTACGAGCAGTACTTC.

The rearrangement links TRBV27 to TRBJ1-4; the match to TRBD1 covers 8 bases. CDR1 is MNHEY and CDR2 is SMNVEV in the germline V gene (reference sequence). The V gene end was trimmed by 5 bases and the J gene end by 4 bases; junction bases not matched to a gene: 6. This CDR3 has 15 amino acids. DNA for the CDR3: TGTGCCAGCAGTCCCGGACAGGGAAATAATGAAAAACTGTTTTTT. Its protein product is CASSPGQGNNEKLFF.

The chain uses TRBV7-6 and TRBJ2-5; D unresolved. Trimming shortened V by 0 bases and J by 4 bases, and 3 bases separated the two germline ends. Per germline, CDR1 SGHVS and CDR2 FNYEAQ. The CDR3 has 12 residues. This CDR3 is CASSLAVETQYF. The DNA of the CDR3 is TGTGCCAGCAGCTTAGCCGTAGAGACCCAGTACTTC.

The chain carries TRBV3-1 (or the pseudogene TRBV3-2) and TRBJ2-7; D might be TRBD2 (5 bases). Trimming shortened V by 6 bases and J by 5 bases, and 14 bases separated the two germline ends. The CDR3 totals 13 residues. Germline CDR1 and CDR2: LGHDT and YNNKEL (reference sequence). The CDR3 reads CASSRRGWDEQYF. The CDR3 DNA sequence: TGTGCCAGCAGTAGGCGAGGGTGGGACGAGCAGTACTTC.

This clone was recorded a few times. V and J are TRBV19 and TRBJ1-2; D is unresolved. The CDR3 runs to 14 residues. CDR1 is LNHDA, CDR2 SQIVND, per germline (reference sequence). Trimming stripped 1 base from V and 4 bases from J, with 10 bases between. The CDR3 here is CASSIGTGSYGYTF. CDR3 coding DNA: TGTGCCAGTAGTATAGGGACCGGGAGCTATGGCTACACCTTC.

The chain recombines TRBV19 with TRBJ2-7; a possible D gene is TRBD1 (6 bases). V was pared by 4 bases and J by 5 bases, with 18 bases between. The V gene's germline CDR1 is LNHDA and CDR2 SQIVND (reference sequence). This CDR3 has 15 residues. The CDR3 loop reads CASSTGTGFGDEQYF. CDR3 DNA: TGTGCCAGTAGTACCGGTACAGGGTTTGGCGACGAGCAGTACTTC.

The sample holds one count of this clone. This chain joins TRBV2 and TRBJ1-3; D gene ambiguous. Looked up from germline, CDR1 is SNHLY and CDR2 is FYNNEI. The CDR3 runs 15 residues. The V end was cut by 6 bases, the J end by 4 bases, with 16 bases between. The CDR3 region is CASRAFVRLGNTIYF. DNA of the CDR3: TGTGCCAGCAGAGCCTTCGTCCGCTTGGGAAACACCATATATTTT.

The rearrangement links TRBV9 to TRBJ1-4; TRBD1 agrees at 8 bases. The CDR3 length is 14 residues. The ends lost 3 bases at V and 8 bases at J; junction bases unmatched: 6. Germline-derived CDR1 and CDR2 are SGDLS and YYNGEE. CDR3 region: CASSGLGQGEKLFF. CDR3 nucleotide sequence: TGTGCCAGCAGCGGGCTCGGACAGGGAGAAAAACTGTTTTTT. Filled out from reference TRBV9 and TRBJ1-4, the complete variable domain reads DSGVTQTPKHLITATGQRVTLRCSPRSGDLSVYWYQQSLDQGLQFLIQYYNGEERAKGNILERFSAQQFPDLHSELNLSSLELGDSALYFCASSGLGQGEKLFFGSGTQLSVL.